This note documents a single T cell receptor (beta chain) sequence. Diagnoses rested on clinical symptoms, serum thyroxine and TRAb, thyroid ultrasound and orbital computed tomography. This sample is drawn from a study of T cells in Graves' hyperthyroidism and ophthalmopathy. Study as a whole: Peripheral blood was secured at the point of initial diagnosis, before any treatment.

TCR beta CDR3 regions were amplified from RNA transcripts. First-round RT-PCR with HTBI primers amplified the TCR CDR3 region. Using its own MiXCR run on the multiplex PCR reads, TCRdb lists one record per CDR3 protein. The data contain under 350,000 distinct CDR3 sequences, about 21% of them singletons. V dropped 3 bases and J dropped 3; count of bases not matched to a gene: 5. The CDR3 is made up of 15 amino acids. Germline loops: CDR1 MNHEY, CDR2 SVGAGI. The V and J genes are TRBV6-5 and TRBJ2-7; 10 positions agree with TRBD1. Sequences were obtained from blood. This TCR came from a woman in her 50s with Graves' hyperthyroidism. CDR3 protein: CASSYPGTGVYEQYF. CDR3 DNA: TGTGCCAGCAGTTATCCCGGGACAGGGGTCTACGAGCAGTACTTC.